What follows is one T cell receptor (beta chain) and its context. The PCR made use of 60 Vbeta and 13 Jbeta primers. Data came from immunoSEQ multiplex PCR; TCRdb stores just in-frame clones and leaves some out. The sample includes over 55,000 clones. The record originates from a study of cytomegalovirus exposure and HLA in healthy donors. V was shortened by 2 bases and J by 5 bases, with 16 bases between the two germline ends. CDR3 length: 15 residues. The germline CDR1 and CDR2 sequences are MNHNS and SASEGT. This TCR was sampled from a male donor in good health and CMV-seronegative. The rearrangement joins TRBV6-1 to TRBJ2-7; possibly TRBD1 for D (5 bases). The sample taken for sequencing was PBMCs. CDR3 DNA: TGTGCCAGCAGTGAACCCGGGTCGTGGGGCCACGAGCAGTACTTC. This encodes CASSEPGSWGHEQYF.